A selection of T cell receptor beta chains follows, all from one sample in a study of shared clonotypes between healthy human individuals. Sequencing used immunoSEQ multiplex PCR; TCRdb keeps in-frame clones, though not all of them. The repertoire has more than 80,000 clones, roughly 69% of them found once; the top ten carry 45% to 50%. Specimen: memory CD8+ T cells sorted from blood. The origin of the receptors is a man aged 25-45 years in good health. The CDR3 runs from the conserved cysteine through the conserved F or W. D genes are given only for firm matches. Expanded clones are given a class, and other clones once, few, many or no size at all.

D gene	V gene	J gene	clone size	CDR3 DNA	CDR3 protein
.	TRBV18	TRBJ1-1	.	TGTGCCAGCTCACCACCACGGACAAAGGGCGCTGAAGCTTTCTTT	CASSPPRTKGAEAFF
TRBD1	TRBV19	TRBJ2-4	.	TGTGCCAGTAGCCCGACAGGGGCCAAAAACATTCAGTACTTC	CASSPTGAKNIQYF
.	TRBV2	TRBJ1-3	few	TGTGCCAGCAAGGGTCTTCCTGGAAACACCATATATTTT	CASKGLPGNTIYF
.	TRBV6-1	TRBJ2-7	few	TGTGCCAGCCTTAGACGTATCTCCTACGAGCAGTACTTC	CASLRRISYEQYF
TRBD2	TRBV6-4	TRBJ2-3	.	TGTGCCAGCAGTGACGCTAGCGGGAGGGGGCCGGGTACGCAGTATTTT	CASSDASGRGPGTQYF
.	TRBV29-1	TRBJ2-1	few	TGCAGCGTTGAGGCGGGCTTACCCCGGGGCTATGAGCAGTTCTTC	CSVEAGLPRGYEQFF
.	TRBV2	TRBJ1-5	.	TGTGCCAGTATGCCGGGGGGGGGTCAGCCCCAGCATTTT	CASMPGGGQPQHF
TRBD1	TRBV28	TRBJ2-7	.	TGTGCCAGCGCGGACAGGGGGTACGAGCAGTACTTC	CASADRGYEQYF
.	TRBV18	TRBJ1-1	.	TGTGCCAGCTCACCTACCGGGGGGAACACTGAAGCTTTCTTT	CASSPTGGNTEAFF
.	TRBV2	TRBJ2-1	.	TGTGCCAGTAAAAATACAGGGATTGGTAATGAGCAGTTCTTC	CASKNTGIGNEQFF